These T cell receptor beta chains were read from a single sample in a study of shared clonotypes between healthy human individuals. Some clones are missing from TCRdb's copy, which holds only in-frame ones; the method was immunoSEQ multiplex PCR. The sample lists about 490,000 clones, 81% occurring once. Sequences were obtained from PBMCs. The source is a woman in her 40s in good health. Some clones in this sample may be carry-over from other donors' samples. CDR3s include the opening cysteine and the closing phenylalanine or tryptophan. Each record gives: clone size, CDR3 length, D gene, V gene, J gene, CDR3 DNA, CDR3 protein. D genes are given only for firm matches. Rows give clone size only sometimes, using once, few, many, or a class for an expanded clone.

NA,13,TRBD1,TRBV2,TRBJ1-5,TGTGCCAGCAAGGACAGGGGGTATCAGCCCCAGCATTTT,CASKDRGYQPQHF
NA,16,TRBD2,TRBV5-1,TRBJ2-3,TGCGCCAGCAGCTCAGGGACTAGCGGGTCAGTGGATACGCAGTATTTT,CASSSGTSGSVDTQYF
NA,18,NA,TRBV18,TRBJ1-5,TGTGCCAGCTCAAGAATCAAACAGGGCGGGTATAGCAATCAGCCCCAGCATTTT,CASSRIKQGGYSNQPQHF
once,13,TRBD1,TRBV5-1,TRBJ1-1,TGCGCCAGCAGCTTTGGGACAGGTGCTGAAGCTTTCTTT,CASSFGTGAEAFF
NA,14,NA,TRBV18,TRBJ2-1,TGTGCCAGCTCACGTACTAGCCGGGACAATGAGCAGTTCTTC,CASSRTSRDNEQFF
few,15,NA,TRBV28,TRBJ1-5,TGTGCCAGCAGTTTCTCAAGTGGGGCGAATCAGCCCCAGCATTTT,CASSFSSGANQPQHF
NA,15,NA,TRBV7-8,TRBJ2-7,TGTGCCAGCAGCGAGCGGGCTAGCAGTACCTACGAGCAGTACTTC,CASSERASSTYEQYF
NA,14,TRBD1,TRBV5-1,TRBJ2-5,TGCGCCAGCGCCCCGGGACAGGGTGGAGAGACCCAGTACTTC,CASAPGQGGETQYF
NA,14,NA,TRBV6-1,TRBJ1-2,TGTGCCAGCAGTGAATTCCCGCGGGGGTATGGCTACACCTTC,CASSEFPRGYGYTF
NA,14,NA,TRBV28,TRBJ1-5,TGTGCCAGCAGACCTTACAGGGTAGATCAGCCCCAGCATTTT,CASRPYRVDQPQHF
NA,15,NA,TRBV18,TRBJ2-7,TGTGCCAGCTCACCGGGGAGGTCGAGCTCCTACGAGCAGTACTTC,CASSPGRSSSYEQYF
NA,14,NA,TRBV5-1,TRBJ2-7,TGCGCCAGCAGAAGGACAGACCTTACCTACGAGCAGTACTTC,CASRRTDLTYEQYF
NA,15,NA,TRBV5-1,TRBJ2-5,TGCGCCAGCAGCTTTAACGGGGATTCCCAAGAGACCCAGTACTTC,CASSFNGDSQETQYF
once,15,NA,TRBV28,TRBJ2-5,TGTGCCAGCAGTTTTCAAGAGGGAACAAGAGAGACCCAGTACTTC,CASSFQEGTRETQYF
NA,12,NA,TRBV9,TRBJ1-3,TGTGCCAGCAGCGCGTCATCGGACACCATATATTTT,CASSASSDTIYF
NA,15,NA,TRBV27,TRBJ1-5,TGTGCCAGCAGTTTATTGAGAGGGACCAATCAGCCCCAGCATTTT,CASSLLRGTNQPQHF
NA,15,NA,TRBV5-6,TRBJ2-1,TGTGCCAGCAGCGGGGCCGGGACACTATACAATGAGCAGTTCTTC,CASSGAGTLYNEQFF
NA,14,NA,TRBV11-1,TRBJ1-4,TGTGCCAGCAGCCCGTTGACAGGTCAGGAAAAACTGTTTTTT,CASSPLTGQEKLFF
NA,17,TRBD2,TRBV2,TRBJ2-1,TGTGCCAGCAGTGGTGGTTGGGGACTAGCGGGCGGGTATGAGCAGTTCTTC,CASSGGWGLAGGYEQFF
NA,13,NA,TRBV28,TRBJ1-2,TGTGCCAGCAGTTTCGAAGTTAACTATGGCTACACCTTC,CASSFEVNYGYTF
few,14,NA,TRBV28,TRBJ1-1,TGTGCCAGCAGTCAATACTCCCCGGGGTCTGAAGCTTTCTTT,CASSQYSPGSEAFF
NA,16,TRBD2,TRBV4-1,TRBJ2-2,TGCGCCAGCAGCCAAGGCGTAGCGGGAGGGCCCGGGGAGCTGTTTTTT,CASSQGVAGGPGELFF
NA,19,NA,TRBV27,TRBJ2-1,TGTGCCAGCAGTTTGGGACGTTGGCCAAGGGAAAGCTCCTACAATGAGCAGTTCTTC,CASSLGRWPRESSYNEQFF
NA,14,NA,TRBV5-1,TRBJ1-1,TGCGCCAGCAGCTTAACAGGGATAGGCACTGAAGCTTTCTTT,CASSLTGIGTEAFF
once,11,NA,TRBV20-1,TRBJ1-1,TGCAGCACCGGGTGGGGCACTGAAGCTTTCTTT,CSTGWGTEAFF
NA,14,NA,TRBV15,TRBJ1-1,TGTGCCACCAGCACCCGGGTTACGGGGACTGAAGCTTTCTTT,CATSTRVTGTEAFF